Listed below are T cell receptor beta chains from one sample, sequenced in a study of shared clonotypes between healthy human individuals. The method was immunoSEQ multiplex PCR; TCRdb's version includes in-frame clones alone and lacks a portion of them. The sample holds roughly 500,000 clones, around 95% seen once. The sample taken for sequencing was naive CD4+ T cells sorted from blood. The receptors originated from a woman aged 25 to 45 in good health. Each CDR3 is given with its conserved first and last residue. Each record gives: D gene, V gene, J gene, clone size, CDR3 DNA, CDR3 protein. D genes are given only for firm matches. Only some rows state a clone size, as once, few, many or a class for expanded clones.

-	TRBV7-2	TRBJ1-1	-	TGTGCCAGCAGCTTAGCGCTGGGGGGCACTGAAGCTTTCTTT	CASSLALGGTEAFF
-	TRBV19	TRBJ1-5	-	TGTGCCAGTAGGCTCGTTTGGGCCTCAGCAGGACAGCCCCAGCATTTT	CASRLVWASAGQPQHF
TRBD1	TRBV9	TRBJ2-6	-	TGTGCCAGCAGCGTAGCCGTACAGGGGATTGGGTCTGGGGCCAACGTCCTGACTTTC	CASSVAVQGIGSGANVLTF
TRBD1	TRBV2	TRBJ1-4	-	TGTGCCAGCAGTCCCAACAGGGGGCCGAGGGAAAAACTGTTTTTT	CASSPNRGPREKLFF
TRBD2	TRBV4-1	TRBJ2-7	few	TGCGCCAGCAGCCAAGATCCCCTAGCGGGAGAGTACGAGCAGTACTTC	CASSQDPLAGEYEQYF
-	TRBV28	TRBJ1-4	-	TGTGCCAGCAGTTCACCAGGGGATGAAAAACTGTTTTTT	CASSSPGDEKLFF
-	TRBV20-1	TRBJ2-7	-	TGCAGTGCTAGTTCCGAAATCAAGCAGTACTTC	CSASSEIKQYF
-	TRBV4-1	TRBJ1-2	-	TGCGCCAGCAGCCAAGAAGGCAGGGCCTATGGCTACACCTTC	CASSQEGRAYGYTF
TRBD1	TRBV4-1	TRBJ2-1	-	TGCGCCAGCAGCCACCGGGCAGGGGGCGATTTCGGCTCCTACAATGAGCAGTTCTTC	CASSHRAGGDFGSYNEQFF
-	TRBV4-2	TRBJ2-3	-	TGTGCCAGCAGCCAAGAGATACAAGATACGCAGTATTTT	CASSQEIQDTQYF
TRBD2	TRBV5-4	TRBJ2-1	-	TGTGCCAGCAGCAAGGGACTAGCGGGAGTGAGATACAATGAGCAGTTCTTC	CASSKGLAGVRYNEQFF
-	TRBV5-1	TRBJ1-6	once	TGCGCCAGCAGCGCATCCAGGGGAGAAGATTCACCCCTCCACTTT	CASSASRGEDSPLHF
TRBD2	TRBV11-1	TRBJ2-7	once	TGTGCCAGCAGCTCGGGACTAGCGGGAAGGGTCGAGCAGTACTTC	CASSSGLAGRVEQYF
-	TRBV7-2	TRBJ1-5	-	TGTGCCAGCAGCTTAACACAGGGACAGCCCCAGCATTTT	CASSLTQGQPQHF
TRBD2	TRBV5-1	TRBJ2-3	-	TGCGCCAGCAGCTTTAAGACTAGCGAGAGCACAGATACGCAGTATTTT	CASSFKTSESTDTQYF
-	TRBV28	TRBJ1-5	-	TGTGCCAGCAGGCTAGGCCAACCTCAGCCCCAGCATTTT	CASRLGQPQPQHF
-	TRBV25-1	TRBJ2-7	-	TGTGCCAGCAGTGACACCGGGACAACCTACGAGCAGTACTTC	CASSDTGTTYEQYF
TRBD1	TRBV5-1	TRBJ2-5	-	TGCGCCAGCGGCAATCAGGGGGCGCCGGGGGAGACCCAGTACTTC	CASGNQGAPGETQYF
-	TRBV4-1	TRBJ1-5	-	TGCGCCAGCAGTAGGGAGGGTGGTTTACAGCCCCAGCATTTT	CASSREGGLQPQHF
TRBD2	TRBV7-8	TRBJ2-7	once	TGTGCCAGCAGTCCGGCTAGCGGGAGGTCATACGAGCAGTACTTC	CASSPASGRSYEQYF
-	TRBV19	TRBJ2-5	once	TGTGCCAGCGGGGCGAGGAAAGAGACCCAGTACTTC	CASGARKETQYF
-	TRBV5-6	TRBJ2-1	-	TGTGCCAGCAGCGGGGTAGAGGGAACGGAGCAGTTCTTC	CASSGVEGTEQFF
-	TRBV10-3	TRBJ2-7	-	TGTGCCATCAGTGACAGGGGAACCTCCTACGAGCAGTACTTC	CAISDRGTSYEQYF
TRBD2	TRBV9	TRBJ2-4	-	TGTGCCAGCAGCGTAGCTTTGGCTAGCGGGAGTGTAGCCAAAAACATTCAGTACTTC	CASSVALASGSVAKNIQYF
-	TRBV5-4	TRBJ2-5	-	TGTGCCAGCAGCTTCTTTAATCAGGGGGGGCTATTACGATACCAAGAGACCCAGTACTTC	CASSFFNQGGLLRYQETQYF
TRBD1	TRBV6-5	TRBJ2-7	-	TGTGCCAGCAGTTACTCAGACAGGGGTGTCTACGAGCAGTACTTC	CASSYSDRGVYEQYF
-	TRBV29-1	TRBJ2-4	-	TGCAGTGCTTCCACAGGGAGAGGAGGCATTCAGTACTTC	CSASTGRGGIQYF
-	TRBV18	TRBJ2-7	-	TGTGCCAGCTCACCAAGTCGGATGAACTCTCGGGAGCAGTACTTC	CASSPSRMNSREQYF
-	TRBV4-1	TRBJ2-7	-	TGCGCCAGCAGCCAAGACGGGACAAAGTACGAGCAGTACTTC	CASSQDGTKYEQYF
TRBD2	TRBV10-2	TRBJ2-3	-	TGCGCCAGCAGGAATCTAGCGGGAGGGAGGGATGATACGCAGTATTTT	CASRNLAGGRDDTQYF
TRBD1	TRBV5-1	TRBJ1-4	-	TGCGCCAGCAGCAGTACAGGGGACAAACTGTTTTTT	CASSSTGDKLFF
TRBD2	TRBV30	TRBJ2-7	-	TGTGCCTGGAGTGTATTCACTAGCGGAACCTACGAGCAGTACTTC	CAWSVFTSGTYEQYF
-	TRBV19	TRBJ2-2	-	TGTGCCAGTGGGGGACGGGGAGCGAACACCGGGGAGCTGTTTTTT	CASGGRGANTGELFF
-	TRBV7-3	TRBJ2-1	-	TGTGCCAGCAGCTTGATGGCTAGCGAGCAAATCAATGAGCAGTTCTTC	CASSLMASEQINEQFF
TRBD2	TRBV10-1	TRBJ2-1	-	TGCGCCAGCAGTGAATCTAGCGGGAACCATGAGCAGTTCTTC	CASSESSGNHEQFF
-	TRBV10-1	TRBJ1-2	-	TGCGCCAGCAGTGAATCCACTCTCGGGGATGGCTACACCTTC	CASSESTLGDGYTF
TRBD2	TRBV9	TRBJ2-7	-	TGTGCCAGCAGCGAGACTAGCGGGTACGAGCAGTACTTC	CASSETSGYEQYF
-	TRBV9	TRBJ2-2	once	TGTGCCAGCACCAGGGCGGGCGGGGAGCTGTTTTTT	CASTRAGGELFF
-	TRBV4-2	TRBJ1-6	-	TGTGCCAGCAGCCAAGAGGGGAATTCACCCCTCCACTTT	CASSQEGNSPLHF
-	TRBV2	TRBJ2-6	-	TGTGCCAGCAGTGAAAGTCCTGGGGCCAACGTCCTGACTTTC	CASSESPGANVLTF
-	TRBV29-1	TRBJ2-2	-	TGCAGCGTTGGTGGCAGCCTAAACACCGGGGAGCTGTTTTTT	CSVGGSLNTGELFF
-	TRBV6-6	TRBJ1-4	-	TGTGCCAGCACCTGGGGCGGGGATGAAAAACTGTTTTTT	CASTWGGDEKLFF
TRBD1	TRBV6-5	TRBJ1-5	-	TGTGCCAGCAGCTTGGGACAGGGGAGTCAGCCCCAGCATTTT	CASSLGQGSQPQHF
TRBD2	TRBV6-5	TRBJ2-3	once	TGTGCCAGCGCGGGGGGCCTGCTCGGCACAGATACGCAGTATTTT	CASAGGLLGTDTQYF
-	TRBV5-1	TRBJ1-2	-	TGCGCCAGCAGCTTGTTCCAGGGCTTTGGCTACACCTTC	CASSLFQGFGYTF
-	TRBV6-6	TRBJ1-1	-	TGTGCCAGCAGTTACAGCGGCGGGAACACTGAAGCTTTCTTT	CASSYSGGNTEAFF
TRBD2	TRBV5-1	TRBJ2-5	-	TGCGCCAGCAAGACTAGCGGCCAAGAGACCCAGTACTTC	CASKTSGQETQYF
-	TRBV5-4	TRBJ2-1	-	TGTGCCAGCAGCTTGGCCCAGTCAGGTGAGCAGTTCTTC	CASSLAQSGEQFF
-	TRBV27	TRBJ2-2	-	TGTGCCAGCAGTTTTCTAGCCCCAAGAGGCGGGGAGCTGTTTTTT	CASSFLAPRGGELFF